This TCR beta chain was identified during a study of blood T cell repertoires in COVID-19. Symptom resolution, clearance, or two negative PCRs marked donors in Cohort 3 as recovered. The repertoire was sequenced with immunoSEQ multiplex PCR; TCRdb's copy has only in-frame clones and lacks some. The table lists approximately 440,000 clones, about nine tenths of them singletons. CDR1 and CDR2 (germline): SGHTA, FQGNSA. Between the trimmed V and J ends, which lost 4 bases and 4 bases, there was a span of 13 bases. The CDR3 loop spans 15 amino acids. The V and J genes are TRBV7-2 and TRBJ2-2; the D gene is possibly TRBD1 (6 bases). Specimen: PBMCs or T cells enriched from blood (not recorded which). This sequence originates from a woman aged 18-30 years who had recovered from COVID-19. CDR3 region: CASSSQGRGTGELFF. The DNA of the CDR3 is TGTGCCAGCAGCTCACAGGGAAGAGGCACCGGGGAGCTGTTTTTT.